Given below is one TCR beta chain in context. Some clones are missing from TCRdb's copy, which holds only in-frame ones; the method was immunoSEQ multiplex PCR. Among about 100,000 clones listed, about 89% were seen once. This record comes from a study of PD-1 blockade in classical Hodgkin lymphoma. CDR1 is MNHEY, CDR2 SVGAGI, per germline. The V and J ends lost 2 bases and 4 bases respectively, with 11 bases between them. The CDR3 consists of 14 residues. After autologous stem cell transplantation all patients relapsed, and prior brentuximab vedotin exposure differed between cohorts. This TCR derives from a human donor with classical Hodgkin lymphoma. The sequencing used peripheral blood mononuclear cells (PBMCs), collected before the second cycle of nivolumab. This sequence joins TRBV6-5 and TRBJ1-2, with D hard to call. For the CDR3, the DNA is TGTGCCAGCAGTTACCGCTTCGACATCTATGGCTACACCTTC. As protein: CASSYRFDIYGYTF.